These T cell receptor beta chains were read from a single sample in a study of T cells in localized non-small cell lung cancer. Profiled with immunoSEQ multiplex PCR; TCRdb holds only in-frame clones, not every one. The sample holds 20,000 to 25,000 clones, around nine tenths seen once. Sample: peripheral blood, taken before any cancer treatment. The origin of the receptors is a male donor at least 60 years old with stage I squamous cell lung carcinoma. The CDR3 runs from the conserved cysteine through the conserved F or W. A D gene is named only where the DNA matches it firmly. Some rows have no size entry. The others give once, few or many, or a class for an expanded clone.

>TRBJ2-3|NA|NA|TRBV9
CASKAQGSADTQYF
TGTGCCAGCAAGGCACAAGGGAGCGCAGATACGCAGTATTTT
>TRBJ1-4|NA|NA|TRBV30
CAWSFQLNEKLFF
TGTGCCTGGAGTTTTCAGCTTAATGAAAAACTGTTTTTT
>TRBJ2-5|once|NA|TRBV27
CASSLHLTPETQYF
TGTGCCAGCAGTTTGCATCTCACCCCGGAGACCCAGTACTTC
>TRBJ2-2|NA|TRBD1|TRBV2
CASSSDRAGELFF
TGTGCCAGCAGTTCTGACAGGGCCGGGGAGCTGTTTTTT
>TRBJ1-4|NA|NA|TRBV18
CASSPRVNEKLFF
TGTGCCAGCTCACCACGGGTTAATGAAAAACTGTTTTTT
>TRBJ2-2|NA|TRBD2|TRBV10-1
CASSGLAGDPNTGELFF
TGCGCCAGCAGCGGACTAGCGGGGGACCCGAACACCGGGGAGCTGTTTTTT
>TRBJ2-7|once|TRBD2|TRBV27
CASRREGSTYEQYF
TGTGCCAGCAGACGGGAGGGGAGCACCTACGAGCAGTACTTC
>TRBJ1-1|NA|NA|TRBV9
CASSVVGPTEAFF
TGTGCCAGCAGCGTAGTGGGTCCTACTGAAGCTTTCTTT
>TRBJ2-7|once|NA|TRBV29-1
CSVTQSSYEQYF
TGCAGCGTTACACAGAGCTCCTACGAGCAGTACTTC
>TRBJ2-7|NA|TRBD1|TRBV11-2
CASSPGTGRPSSYEQYF
TGTGCCAGCAGCCCCGGGACAGGGAGACCCTCCTCCTACGAGCAGTACTTC
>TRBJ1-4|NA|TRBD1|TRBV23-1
CASSLNSGQGDEKLFF
TGCGCCAGCAGCCTCAATTCCGGACAGGGGGATGAAAAACTGTTTTTT
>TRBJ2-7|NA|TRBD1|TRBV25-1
CASSDDRGSYEQYF
TGTGCCAGCAGTGACGACAGGGGGTCTTACGAGCAGTACTTC
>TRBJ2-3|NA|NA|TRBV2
CASRGTADTQYF
TGTGCCAGCAGGGGAACAGCAGATACGCAGTATTTT
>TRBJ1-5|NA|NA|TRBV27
CASSSEYNQPQHF
TGTGCCAGCAGTTCGGAGTACAATCAGCCCCAGCATTTT
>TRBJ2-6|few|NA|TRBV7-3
CASSLTGQTSSGANVLTF
TGTGCCAGCAGCTTAACGGGACAGACTAGCTCTGGGGCCAACGTCCTGACTTTC
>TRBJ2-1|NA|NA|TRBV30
CAWIPNTGSRQFF
TGTGCCTGGATCCCTAATACAGGGTCTAGGCAGTTCTTC